The next 19 T cell receptor beta chains were all read from a single sample in a study of tumor and adjacent non-tumor tissue in lung cancer. The template was RNA from unsorted bulk tissue. The library came from three nested PCR rounds adapted from ARM-PCR protocols. TCRdb re-analysed the multiplex PCR reads in MiXCR, keeping a single row per CDR3 protein. Among roughly 65,000 distinct CDR3 sequences listed, 55% to 70% were seen once. The sample was lung tumor tissue. Source of these receptors: a man aged 50 to 60 with non-small cell lung cancer.

By its share, this clonotype is large. The gene calls are TRBV29-1 and TRBJ2-2; 8 nucleotides match TRBD2. From germline, CDR1 is SQVTM and CDR2 ANQGSEA. This CDR3 has 14 residues. The CDR3 DNA is TGCACCATTACGGGACCGGGGGGGGCCGGGGAGCTGTTTTTT. Its protein product is CTITGPGGAGELFF.

With regard to this clonotype: At one end, the junction sequence differs from germline, possibly due to a read error. The V gene is TRBV5-6, the J gene TRBJ2-1, with D unresolved. The CDR3 has 15 residues. The germline V gene has CDR1 SGHDT and CDR2 YYEEEE. The chain's CDR3 is CASSLVWISYNELLF. The CDR3 coding sequence is TGTGCCAGTAGCTTGGTTTGGATATCTTACAATGAGCTGCTCTTC.

To note about this clonotype: The CDR3 end shows no conserved phenylalanine or tryptophan, and so a read error is likely. The chain joins TRBV6-6 to TRBJ1-2; D remains ambiguous. The CDR3 is 14 residues long. The V gene lost 11 bases and the J gene lost 7 bases, with 23 bases spanning the gap. Germline V CDR1 and CDR2: MNHNY, SVGAGI (reference sequence). The CDR3, as DNA: TGTGCCGGCACCCTGGACGGCCGAATGGGTGGCTACACCTTA. Its protein product is CAGTLDGRMGGYTL.

The chain has TRBV6-1 and TRBJ2-7; D might be TRBD2 (6 bases). The CDR3 length is 13 residues. Germline lookup yields CDR1 MNHNS and CDR2 SASEGT. The CDR3 loop is CTNPGVTSYEQYF. The CDR3 coding sequence is TGTACCAATCCGGGAGTCACCTCCTACGAGCAGTACTTC.

Points on this clonotype: Germline is not matched at one junction end, which may reflect a read error. In nucleotides, the CDR3 is TGTGCCAGCAGTGAAGACAGGGCAGGCAACAATCAACCCCGGTATTTT. Amino acid sequence: CASSEDRAGNNQPRYF. The chain couples TRBV6-1 to TRBJ1-5; tentative D call: TRBD1 (6 bases). The CDR3 has 16 amino acids. CDR1 and CDR2 from the germline V gene are MNHNS and SASEGT.

This clonotype came up once. Compared with germline, one end of the junction differs, possibly owing to a read error. The J gene is TRBJ2-7, the V gene TRBV29-1; D possibly corresponds to TRBD1 (5 bases). The CDR3 covers 13 residues. The germline V gene encodes CDR1 SQVTM and CDR2 ANQGSEA. The DNA of the CDR3 is TGCAGGCTTATAGCCCAGGGCTCCTACGAGCGGTACTTC. This sequence encodes CRLIAQGSYERYF.

This clonotype was observed many times. V is TRBV29-1 and J is TRBJ1-5; 7 bases are shared with TRBD1. V trimming: 7 bases; J trimming: 3 bases; junction bases outside the gene matches: 12. CDR3 length: 15 amino acids. Germline V gene data show CDR1 as SQVTM and CDR2 as ANQGSEA. The CDR3 region is CSAMTGTPSNQPQHF. CDR3 DNA sequence: TGCAGCGCAATGACAGGGACCCCGTCCAATCAGCCCCAGCATTTT.

This clonotype was detected only once. A much larger clone lies a single base off, so this may be a read error. The chain recombines TRBV11-3 with TRBJ2-2, with a tentative D call TRBD2 (6 bases). Germline loops: CDR1 SGHNT, CDR2 YENEEA. This CDR3 has 14 amino acids. CDR3 residues: CASSPNTRGVELLF. CDR3 DNA: TGTGCCAGCAGCCCCAACACGCGGGGCGTAGAGCTGCTTTTT. Supplemented by reference TRBV11-3 and TRBJ2-2, the full variable domain reads EAGVVQSPRYKIIEKKQPVAFWCNPISGHNTLYWYLQNLGQGPELLIRYENEEAVDDSQLPKDRFSAERLKGVDSTLKIQPAELGDSAVYLCASSPNTRGVELLFGEGSRLTVL.

This clonotype was picked up a small number of times. A read error may explain this, as a much larger clone is one base away. The genes are TRBV29-1 and TRBJ1-1; D call uncertain. Trimming cost V 1 base and J 4 bases, with 10 bases left between them. Germline V lookup: CDR1 SQVTM, CDR2 ANQGSEA. This CDR3 spans 13 amino acids. CDR3 amino acids: CSVEVGMGTEAFF. The DNA for the CDR3 is TGCAGCGTTGAAGTAGGGATGGGCACTGAAGCTTTCTTT. Full variable domain (remainder filled in from reference TRBV29-1 and TRBJ1-1): SAVISQKPSRDICQRGTSLTIQCQVDSQVTMMFWYRQQPGQSLTLIATANQGSEATYESGFVIDKFPISRPNLTFSTLTVSNMSPEDSSIYLCSVEVGMGTEAFFGQGTRLTVV.

This clonotype occurred many times. This chain joins TRBV19 and TRBJ2-7; 7 positions agree with TRBD2. Germline V gives CDR1 LNHDA, CDR2 SQIVND (reference sequence). The CDR3 has 13 amino acids. V dropped 4 bases and J dropped 0; count of bases not matched to a gene: 0. CDR3 in amino acids: CASSTSGSYEQYF. The CDR3 DNA reads as TGTGCCAGTAGTACTAGCGGCTCCTACGAGCAGTACTTC.

On this clonotype: A much larger clone differs by one base, so this may be a read error. The chain has TRBV5-1 and TRBJ1-2, with 10 bases aligning to TRBD1. Germline lookup yields CDR1 SGHRS and CDR2 YFSETQ. This CDR3 has 15 residues. The CDR3 is CACSLAGGQGHTNTF. CDR3 sequence (DNA): TGCGCCTGCAGCTTGGCGGGGGGACAGGGGCATACAAACACCTTC.

The V gene is TRBV2, the J gene TRBJ2-5; TRBD2 agrees at 8 bases. The trim removed 7 bases at V and 5 bases at J, leaving 15 bases unmatched. CDR3 length: 16 amino acids. The V gene's germline CDR1 is SNHLY and CDR2 FYNNEI. This CDR3 is CASKSRLARGGETQYF. In DNA, the CDR3 is TGTGCCAGCAAATCAAGACTAGCGCGGGGCGGGGAGACCCAGTACTTC.

About this clonotype: Mismatch with germline at one junction end may stem from a read error. The chain links TRBV4-1 to TRBJ1-5; 11 bases are a match to TRBD1. This CDR3 spans 15 amino acids. CDR1 is MGHRA, CDR2 YSYEKL, per germline. CDR3 residues: CANNQRTGGFKPKHF. The CDR3 nucleotides read TGCGCCAACAACCAACGGACAGGGGGCTTTAAGCCCAAGCATTTT.

Details on this clonotype: Being one base from a much bigger clone, this may be a read error. This chain connects TRBV6-1 to TRBJ2-7; 10 bases are a match to TRBD2. The CDR3 covers 15 residues. Germline V lookup: CDR1 MNHNS, CDR2 SASEGT. CDR3 sequence (DNA): TGTGCCGGCAGTGCCTTAGCGGGAGGAGATTACGAGCAGTACTTC. Translating it yields CAGSALAGGDYEQYF.

To note about this clonotype: Lacking the conserved final phenylalanine or tryptophan, this CDR3 likely reflects a read error. The chain employs TRBV7-3 and TRBJ1-1, with 7 bases aligning to TRBD1. The trim removed 9 bases at V and 3 bases at J, leaving 7 bases unmatched. CDR3 length: 13 amino acids. Germline V gene data show CDR1 as SGHTA and CDR2 as FQGTGA. The CDR3 reads CASAYDRDTEAFL. CDR3 DNA sequence: TGTGCCAGTGCTTACGACAGGGACACTGAAGCTTTCCTT.

The chain couples TRBV28 to TRBJ1-2; D possibly corresponds to TRBD1 (6 bases). CDR3 length equals 17 residues. Looked up from germline, CDR1 is MDHEN and CDR2 is SYDVKM. The ends were cut back, 5 bases at V and 0 bases at J, with 19 bases in the middle. The CDR3 nucleotides are TGTGCCAGCAGTCACCCTCAAGGGGGGCGTCCTAACTATGGCTACACCTTC. Its translation is CASSHPQGGRPNYGYTF.

Only a few counts were recorded for this clonotype. The chain joins TRBV28 to TRBJ2-1, with D possibly TRBD2 on 6 matching bases. V was trimmed by 4 bases and J by 2 bases, leaving 15 bases between them. The germline gives CDR1 MDHEN, CDR2 SYDVKM. The CDR3 is 16 amino acids. This CDR3 is CASSSAGGGTYNEQFF. The CDR3 DNA reads as TGTGCCAGCAGTTCGGCCGGGGGAGGCACCTACAATGAGCAGTTCTTC.

The table lists this clonotype with many counts. The J gene is TRBJ2-7, the V gene TRBV5-1; no clear D gene. There are 12 residues in the CDR3. Germline lookup yields CDR1 SGHRS and CDR2 YFSETQ. The V gene lost 8 bases and the J gene lost 2 bases, with 11 bases spanning the gap. This CDR3 is CARSSTPYEQYF. In DNA, the CDR3 is TGCGCCAGAAGTTCCACTCCCTACGAGCAGTACTTC.

On this clonotype itself: A much larger clonotype is one base distant, so this may be a read error. The V and J genes are TRBV30 and TRBJ2-7; the D call may be TRBD1 or TRBD2 (5 bases each). The CDR3 length is 16 residues. Germline V gene data show CDR1 as GTSNPN and CDR2 as SVGIG (reference sequence). The CDR3 DNA is TGTGCCCGGAGTCCTCCGGGACCACGGAGATCCCACGAGCAGTACTTC. This gives the protein CARSPPGPRRSHEQYF. Using reference TRBV30 and TRBJ2-7 for the parts outside the CDR3, the full variable domain is SQTIHQWPATLVQPVGSPLSLECTVEGTSNPNLYWYRQAAGRGLQLLFYSVGIGQISSEVPQNLSASRPQDRQFILSSKKLLLSDSGFYLCARSPPGPRRSHEQYFGPGTRLTVT.